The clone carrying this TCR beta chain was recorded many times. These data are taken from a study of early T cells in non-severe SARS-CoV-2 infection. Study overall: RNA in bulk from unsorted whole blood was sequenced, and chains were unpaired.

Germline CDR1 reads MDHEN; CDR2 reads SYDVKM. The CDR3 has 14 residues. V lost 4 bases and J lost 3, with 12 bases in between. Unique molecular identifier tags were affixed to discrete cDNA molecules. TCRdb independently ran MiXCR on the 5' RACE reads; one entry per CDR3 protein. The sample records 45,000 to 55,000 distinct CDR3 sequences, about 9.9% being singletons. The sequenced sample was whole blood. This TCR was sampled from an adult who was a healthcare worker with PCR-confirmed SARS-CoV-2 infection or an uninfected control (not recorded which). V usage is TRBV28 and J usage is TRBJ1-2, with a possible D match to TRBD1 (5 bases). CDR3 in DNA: TGTGCCAGCAGTTGGGGGAAGAGCGACTATGGCTACACCTTC. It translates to CASSWGKSDYGYTF.